This TCR beta chain was obtained from a study of read filtering for tumor transcriptome and immune sequencing. Overall study context: R-ISS stage counts were about 8 for I, 15 to 20 for II, 6 or 7 for III. After DNase treatment, RNA was made into whole-transcriptome libraries.

A note on this clonotype: Its matching antigen is unknown.

Sampling of bone marrow took place during active disease in every patient. Molecular barcoded adaptors covering alpha/delta and beta/gamma chains were used on approximately 400 ng RNA. In TCRdb, the reads were re-called with MiXCR into one record per CDR3 protein. Among about 6,000 distinct CDR3 sequences listed, around a quarter were seen once. The CDR3 is 14 amino acids. Losses at the gene ends were 6 bases for V and 1 base for J; bases not matched to a gene: 6. Overall study results and limits: Even smaller IR-seq throughput identified most shared clonotypes.

The sequencing sample was made of a population of CD138-negative cells sorted from bone marrow. This sequence originates from a donor over 35 with multiple myeloma. The chain carries TRBV12-3 or TRBV12-4 and TRBJ2-7, with TRBD1 identical over 7 bases. The CDR3 DNA sequence: TGTGCCAGCAGCCAGGGACAGTTTTCCTACGAGCAGTACTTC. Residues: CASSQGQFSYEQYF.